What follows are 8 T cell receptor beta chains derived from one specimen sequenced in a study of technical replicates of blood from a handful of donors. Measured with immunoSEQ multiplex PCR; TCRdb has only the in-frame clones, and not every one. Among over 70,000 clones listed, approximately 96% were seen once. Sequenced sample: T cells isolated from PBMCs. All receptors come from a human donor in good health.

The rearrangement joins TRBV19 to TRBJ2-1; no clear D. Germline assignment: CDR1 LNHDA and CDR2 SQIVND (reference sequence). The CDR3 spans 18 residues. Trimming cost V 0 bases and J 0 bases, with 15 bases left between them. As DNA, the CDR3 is TGTGCCAGTAGTATAGATTTTGCGGCGGCCCGCTCCTACAATGAGCAGTTCTTC. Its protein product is CASSIDFAAARSYNEQFF.

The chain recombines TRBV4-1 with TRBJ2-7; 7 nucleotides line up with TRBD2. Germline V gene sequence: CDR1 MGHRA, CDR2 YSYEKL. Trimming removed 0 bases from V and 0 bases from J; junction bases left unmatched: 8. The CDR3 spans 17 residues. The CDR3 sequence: CASSQDGPGLHSYEQYF. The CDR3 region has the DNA TGCGCCAGCAGCCAAGACGGTCCGGGACTACACTCCTACGAGCAGTACTTC.

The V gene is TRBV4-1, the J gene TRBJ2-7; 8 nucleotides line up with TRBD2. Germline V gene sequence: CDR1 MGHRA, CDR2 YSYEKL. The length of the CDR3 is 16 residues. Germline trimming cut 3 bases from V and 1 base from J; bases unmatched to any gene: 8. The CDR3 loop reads CASSQVTSGHSYEQYF. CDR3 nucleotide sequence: TGCGCCAGCAGCCAGGTCACTAGCGGTCATTCCTACGAGCAGTACTTC.

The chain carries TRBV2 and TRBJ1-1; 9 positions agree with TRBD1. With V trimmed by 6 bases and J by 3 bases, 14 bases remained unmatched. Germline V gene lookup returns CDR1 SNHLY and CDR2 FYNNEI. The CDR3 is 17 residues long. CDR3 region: CASSPDRGPYLYTEAFF. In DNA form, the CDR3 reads TGTGCCAGCAGCCCGGACAGGGGCCCTTACTTGTACACTGAAGCTTTCTTT.

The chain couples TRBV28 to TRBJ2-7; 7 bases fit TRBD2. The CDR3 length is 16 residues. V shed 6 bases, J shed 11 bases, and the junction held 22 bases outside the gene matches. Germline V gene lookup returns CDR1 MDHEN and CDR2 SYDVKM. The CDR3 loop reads CASSSPSTGSGGEEYF. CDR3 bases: TGTGCCAGCAGCTCCCCCTCCACCGGTAGTGGGGGGGAGGAGTACTTC.

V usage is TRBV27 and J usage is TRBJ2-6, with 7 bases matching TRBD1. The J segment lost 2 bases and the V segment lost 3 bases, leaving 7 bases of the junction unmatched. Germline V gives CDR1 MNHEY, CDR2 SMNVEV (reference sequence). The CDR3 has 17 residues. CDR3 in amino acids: CASSFRGGSTGANVLTF. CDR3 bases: TGTGCCAGCAGTTTTAGAGGGGGCAGTACTGGGGCCAACGTCCTGACTTTC.

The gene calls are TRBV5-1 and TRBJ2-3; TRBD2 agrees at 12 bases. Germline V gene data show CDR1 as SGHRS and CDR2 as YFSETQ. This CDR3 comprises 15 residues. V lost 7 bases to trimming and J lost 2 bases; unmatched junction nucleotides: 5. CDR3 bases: TGCGCCAGCTGCCGACTAGCGGGAGACACAGATACGCAGTATTTT. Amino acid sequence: CASCRLAGDTDTQYF.

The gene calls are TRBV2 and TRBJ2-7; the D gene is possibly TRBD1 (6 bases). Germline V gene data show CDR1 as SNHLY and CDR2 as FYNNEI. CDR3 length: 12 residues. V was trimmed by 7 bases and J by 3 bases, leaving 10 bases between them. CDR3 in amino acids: CASIGGSYEQYF. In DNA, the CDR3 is TGTGCCAGCATAGGGGGTAGCTACGAGCAGTACTTC.